This TCR beta chain was retrieved from a study of blood T cell repertoires in COVID-19. Study context: Material from acute and convalescent COVID-19 was sourced from the United States, Italy and Spain.

TCRdb's table, derived via immunoSEQ multiplex PCR, lists solely in-frame clones and lacks some. The sample holds 130,000 to 150,000 clones; around 79% are singletons and the top ten take around 5%. V dropped 7 bases and J dropped 0 bases, with 10 bases sitting between them. Germline CDR1 reads MNHNY; CDR2 reads SVGAGI (reference sequence). The CDR3 length is 14 residues. Patients in Seattle were enrolled during active infection, then followed longitudinally. This sequence originates from an older woman with COVID-19, enrolled during active disease. The sequencing sample was made of peripheral blood. This chain connects TRBV6-6 to TRBJ2-1, with D hard to call. The CDR3 region is CASKRGSSYNEQFF. As DNA, the CDR3 is TGTGCCAGCAAGCGAGGCAGCTCCTACAATGAGCAGTTCTTC.